A single sample gave rise to the 26 T cell receptor beta chains below, sequenced in a study of cytomegalovirus exposure and HLA in healthy donors. PCR used 60 Vbeta primers and 13 Jbeta primers. The protocol was immunoSEQ multiplex PCR, while the TCRdb copy is restricted to in-frame clones and leaves out a portion. The sample table includes 45,000 to 60,000 clones. The sample comprised PBMCs. The receptors here all came from a male donor in good health and CMV-seronegative.

The gene calls are TRBV5-1 and TRBJ1-1; no clear D. Germline V gene sequence: CDR1 SGHRS, CDR2 YFSETQ. The germline V and J ends were trimmed by 2 bases and 6 bases, with 5 bases remaining between them. The CDR3 is 11 amino acids. The CDR3 loop reads CASSFTAEAFF. In DNA form, the CDR3 reads TGCGCCAGCAGCTTTACAGCTGAAGCTTTCTTT.

V usage is TRBV30 and J usage is TRBJ2-5, with 9 bases identical to TRBD2. The junction had 7 bases not matched to a gene; V was cut back by 6 bases and J by 2 bases. The length of the CDR3 is 14 residues. Germline CDR1 reads GTSNPN; CDR2 reads SVGIG (reference sequence). The CDR3 DNA reads as TGTGCCTGTGGTGGCGGGGGGGCTCAAGAGACCCAGTACTTC. It specifies CACGGGGAQETQYF.

The chain employs TRBV20-1 and TRBJ1-6; possibly TRBD1 for D (5 bases). V lost 6 bases, J lost 15 bases, and 15 bases lay in between. The germline V gene has CDR1 DFQATT and CDR2 SNEGSKA (reference sequence). The CDR3 totals 11 residues. CDR3 in amino acids: CSAKIQGLLHF. The CDR3 nucleotides read TGCAGTGCAAAGATCCAGGGCCTCCTCCACTTT.

The chain has TRBV7-8 and TRBJ1-1; D is uncertain. CDR1 and CDR2 (germline): SGHVS, FQNEAQ. V lost 5 bases, J lost 0 bases, and 13 bases lay in between. This CDR3 comprises 15 residues. CDR3 protein: CASSQLTHLNTEAFF. The CDR3 coding sequence is TGTGCCAGCAGCCAGTTGACACACCTGAACACTGAAGCTTTCTTT.

This chain's CDR3 is CASSLTPRLNTDTQYF. As DNA, the CDR3 is TGTGCCAGCAGCTTAACCCCTAGATTGAACACAGATACGCAGTATTTT. This chain links TRBV7-2 with TRBJ2-3; no firm D call. This CDR3 has 16 amino acids. Germline V gene lookup returns CDR1 SGHTA and CDR2 FQGNSA. Trimming pared 2 bases from V and 2 bases from J, leaving 14 bases between.

V usage is TRBV18 and J usage is TRBJ1-1; 9 bases fit TRBD1. The CDR3 consists of 14 residues. CDR1 is KGHSH, CDR2 LQKENI, per germline. Trimming removed 3 bases from V and 4 bases from J; junction bases left unmatched: 3. In nucleotides, the CDR3 is TGTGCCAGCTCACCTGGACAGGGGATCACTGAAGCTTTCTTT. It translates to CASSPGQGITEAFF. Supplemented by reference TRBV18 and TRBJ1-1, the full variable domain reads NAGVMQNPRHLVRRRGQEARLRCSPMKGHSHVYWYRQLPEEGLKFMVYLQKENIIDESGMPKERFSAEFPKEGPSILRIQQVVRGDSAAYFCASSPGQGITEAFFGQGTRLTVV.

This chain connects TRBV6-5 to TRBJ1-4; a possible D gene is TRBD1 (6 bases). Between the trimmed V and J ends, which lost 4 bases and 7 bases, there was a span of 19 bases. CDR3 length: 16 amino acids. Germline V gene lookup returns CDR1 MNHEY and CDR2 SVGAGI. The CDR3 is CASSLAGARYGEKLFF. In nucleotides, the CDR3 is TGTGCCAGCAGTTTAGCAGGGGCTCGGTATGGTGAAAAACTGTTTTTT.

The chain employs TRBV5-1 and TRBJ1-1; 9 bases fit TRBD1. J lost 10 bases, V lost 4 bases, and 11 bases had no gene match. The CDR3 spans 14 residues. Germline CDR1 and CDR2: SGHRS and YFSETQ. The CDR3 nucleotides are TGCGCCAGCAGCGTTAATCGACAGGGGGGCGGAGCTTTCTTT. As protein: CASSVNRQGGGAFF.

V is TRBV5-6 and J is TRBJ2-5; 9 positions match TRBD1. CDR1 and CDR2 (germline): SGHDT, YYEEEE. The CDR3 has 16 amino acids. Unmatched junction bases numbered 6, after V lost 0 bases and J lost 3 bases. CDR3 bases: TGTGCCAGCAGCTTGGCCGGGACAGGGAGTAAAGAGACCCAGTACTTC. Its protein is CASSLAGTGSKETQYF.

V gene TRBV11-1 combines with J gene TRBJ2-1; 10 bases are a match to TRBD2. The V gene's germline CDR1 is SGHAT and CDR2 FQDESV (reference sequence). Unmatched junction bases numbered 11, after V lost 5 bases and J lost 7 bases. This CDR3 region has 16 residues. CDR3 DNA: TGTGCCAGCAGCACCTATAGCGGGGGGCATGCTAATGAGCAGTTCTTC. Amino acid sequence: CASSTYSGGHANEQFF.

The chain carries TRBV6-4 and TRBJ2-2; TRBD1 matches 9 bases. Trimming at V came to 2 bases and at J to 6 bases, leaving 13 bases not matched to a gene. Germline lookup yields CDR1 MRHNA and CDR2 SNTAGT. The CDR3 extends over 18 amino acids. The CDR3 region is CASSDPTGRTGVPGELFF. CDR3 DNA: TGTGCCAGCAGTGACCCGACTGGTAGGACAGGGGTACCCGGGGAGCTGTTTTTT.

The rearrangement links TRBV11-2 to TRBJ1-5; TRBD1 agrees at 7 bases. The CDR3 runs to 13 residues. Germline lookup yields CDR1 SGHAT and CDR2 FQNNGV. V lost 5 bases, J lost 7 bases, and 5 bases stayed unmatched. In DNA, the CDR3 is TGTGCCAGCAGCCAGACAGGGCACCAGCCCCAGCATTTT. Translated, it gives CASSQTGHQPQHF.

The chain carries TRBV9 and TRBJ2-7; weak D call: TRBD1 (6 bases). The CDR3 is 19 amino acids. Per germline, CDR1 SGDLS and CDR2 YYNGEE. V was trimmed by 0 bases and J by 2 bases, leaving 24 bases between them. The CDR3 DNA follows: TGTGCCAGCAGCGTAGGAGTGTTTGAGCAGGGGACGAGGGCCTACGAGCAGTACTTC. Protein product: CASSVGVFEQGTRAYEQYF. The full variable domain, with the rest looked up from reference TRBV9 and TRBJ2-7, is DSGVTQTPKHLITATGQRVTLRCSPRSGDLSVYWYQQSLDQGLQFLIQYYNGEERAKGNILERFSAQQFPDLHSELNLSSLELGDSALYFCASSVGVFEQGTRAYEQYFGPGTRLTVT.

V is TRBV7-9 and J is TRBJ1-2; TRBD1 might be the D (5 bases). CDR1 is SEHNR, CDR2 FQNEAQ, per germline (reference sequence). Trimming stripped 1 base from V and 7 bases from J, with 13 bases between. CDR3 length: 14 residues. CDR3 amino acids: CASSLGAGETGYTF. As DNA, the CDR3 is TGTGCCAGCAGCTTAGGGGCGGGGGAGACTGGCTACACCTTC.

The rearrangement joins TRBV4-2 to TRBJ1-6; no clear D gene. V shed 2 bases and J shed 7 bases, with 9 bases lying between them. The CDR3 totals 14 residues. CDR1 is LGHNA and CDR2 is YNFKEQ in the germline V gene. The CDR3 spells CASSQSGINSPLHF. The CDR3 region has the DNA TGTGCCAGCAGCCAATCGGGGATCAATTCACCCCTCCACTTT.

The chain carries TRBV4-3 and TRBJ2-7; D perhaps matches TRBD2 (6 bases). V lost 1 base, J lost 3 bases, and 13 bases lay in between. This CDR3 has 15 amino acids. Per germline, CDR1 LGHNA and CDR2 YSLEER. CDR3 DNA sequence: TGCGCCAGCAGCCAAGGGCGGGAACAATTCTACGAGCAGTACTTC. Protein sequence: CASSQGREQFYEQYF.

The V and J genes are TRBV7-6 and TRBJ2-7; 8 nucleotides match TRBD1. The CDR3 runs to 16 residues. J lost 3 bases, V lost 0 bases, and 7 bases had no gene match. From germline, CDR1 is SGHVS and CDR2 FNYEAQ. The chain's CDR3 is CASSLALRTGNYEQYF. The CDR3 DNA is TGTGCCAGCAGCTTAGCGCTACGGACAGGGAACTACGAGCAGTACTTC.

The chain joins TRBV7-3 to TRBJ2-1; D not resolved. Germline lookup yields CDR1 SGHTA and CDR2 FQGTGA. The CDR3 is 16 amino acids. V shed 0 bases and J shed 2 bases, with 11 bases lying between them. DNA for the CDR3: TGTGCCAGCAGCTTAACTTCTGGGCCAGCCTACAATGAGCAGTTCTTC. Protein: CASSLTSGPAYNEQFF.

This chain joins TRBV7-9 and TRBJ2-7; maybe TRBD2 (5 bases). V shed 4 bases and J shed 3 bases, with 22 bases lying between them. From germline, CDR1 is SEHNR and CDR2 FQNEAQ (reference sequence). CDR3 size: 17 residues. The CDR3 DNA reads TGTGCCAGCAGCTCATTCCCGGGTGAGGGCGGATACTACGAGCAGTACTTC. Its protein is CASSSFPGEGGYYEQYF.

The chain combines TRBV19 with TRBJ2-2; TRBD2 matches 10 bases. Germline V gives CDR1 LNHDA, CDR2 SQIVND (reference sequence). The length of the CDR3 is 17 residues. Trimming removed 2 bases from V and 0 bases from J; junction bases left unmatched: 3. CDR3 bases: TGTGCCAGTAGTATAAGGAGCGGGGGGGCGAACACCGGGGAGCTGTTTTTT. The encoded protein is CASSIRSGGANTGELFF.

The chain links TRBV27 to TRBJ1-1, with D unclear. The CDR3 has 15 residues. V was clipped by 0 bases and J by 0 bases, with 8 bases between them. From germline, CDR1 is MNHEY and CDR2 SMNVEV (reference sequence). In DNA form, the CDR3 reads TGTGCCAGCAGTTTATCGAGTAGTTTGAACACTGAAGCTTTCTTT. Protein sequence: CASSLSSSLNTEAFF.

J is TRBJ1-4 and V is TRBV5-1; unclear D gene. The V gene lost 0 bases and the J gene lost 12 bases, with 6 bases spanning the gap. The CDR3 covers 11 residues. Germline V gene lookup returns CDR1 SGHRS and CDR2 YFSETQ. Here the CDR3 DNA reads TGCGCCAGCAGCTTGGGTCCGGAACTGTTTTTT. This gives the protein CASSLGPELFF.

The chain joins TRBV15 to TRBJ2-3, with D hard to call. V lost 6 bases and J lost 5, with 15 bases in between. Looked up from germline, CDR1 is LNHNV and CDR2 is YYDKDF (reference sequence). The CDR3 runs 14 residues. The CDR3 here is CATRLSTFLDTQYF. The CDR3 region has the DNA TGTGCCACCAGGCTTAGTACGTTCTTAGATACGCAGTATTTT.

This rearrangement joins TRBV11-3 to TRBJ1-2; a weak D match, TRBD1 (6 bases). The germline CDR1 and CDR2 sequences are SGHNT and YENEEA. V lost 7 bases to trimming and J lost 6 bases, with 18 bases between them. CDR3 length: 14 amino acids. The CDR3 sequence: CASNREWTANGYTF. In nucleotides, the CDR3 is TGTGCCAGCAACCGAGAGTGGACAGCTAATGGCTACACCTTC. The whole variable domain, remainder taken from reference TRBV11-3 and TRBJ1-2, is EAGVVQSPRYKIIEKKQPVAFWCNPISGHNTLYWYLQNLGQGPELLIRYENEEAVDDSQLPKDRFSAERLKGVDSTLKIQPAELGDSAVYLCASNREWTANGYTFGSGTRLTVV.

The V gene is TRBV10-1, the J gene TRBJ2-1; 8 positions match TRBD1. The CDR3 spans 13 residues. Per the germline V gene, CDR1 is WNHNN and CDR2 is SYGVQD (reference sequence). Trimming at V came to 2 bases and at J to 6 bases, leaving 0 bases not matched to a gene. The CDR3 region is CASSETGGNEQFF. The CDR3 nucleotides read TGCGCCAGCAGTGAGACAGGGGGCAATGAGCAGTTCTTC.

The chain couples TRBV18 to TRBJ1-2; D gene uncertain. The CDR3 length is 14 residues. The germline V gene encodes CDR1 KGHSH and CDR2 LQKENI. V was shortened by 4 bases and J by 0 bases, with 9 bases between the two germline ends. The CDR3 DNA sequence: TGTGCCAGCTCACAGAAAAGCTCTAACTATGGCTACACCTTC. It specifies CASSQKSSNYGYTF.